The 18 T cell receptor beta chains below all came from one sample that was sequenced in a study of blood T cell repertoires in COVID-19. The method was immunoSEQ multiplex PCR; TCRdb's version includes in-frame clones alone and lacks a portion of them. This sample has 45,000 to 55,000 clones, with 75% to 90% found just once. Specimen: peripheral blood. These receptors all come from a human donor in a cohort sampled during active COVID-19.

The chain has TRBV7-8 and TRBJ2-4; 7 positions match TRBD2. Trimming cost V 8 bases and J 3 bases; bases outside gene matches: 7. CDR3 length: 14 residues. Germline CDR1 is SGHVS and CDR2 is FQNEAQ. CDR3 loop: CASPLGRVKNIQYF. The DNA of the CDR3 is TGTGCCAGCCCCTTGGGGAGGGTCAAAAACATTCAGTACTTC.

In DNA form, the CDR3 reads TGTGCCACCAGTGCTGCGGGGGTTCCGGGAAGGGAGACCCAGTACTTC. Translating gives CATSAAGVPGRETQYF. V and J are TRBV24-1 and TRBJ2-5; 7 positions agree with TRBD2. The length of the CDR3 is 16 residues. The junction had 13 bases not matched to a gene; V was cut back by 5 bases and J by 5 bases. Germline V gives CDR1 KGHDR, CDR2 SFDVKD.

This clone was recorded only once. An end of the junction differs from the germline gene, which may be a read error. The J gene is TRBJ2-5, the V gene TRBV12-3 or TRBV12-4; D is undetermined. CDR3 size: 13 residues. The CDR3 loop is CASSRDAKEAQYF. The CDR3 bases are TGTGCCAGCAGTCGAGACGCCAAAGAGGCCCAGTACTTC.

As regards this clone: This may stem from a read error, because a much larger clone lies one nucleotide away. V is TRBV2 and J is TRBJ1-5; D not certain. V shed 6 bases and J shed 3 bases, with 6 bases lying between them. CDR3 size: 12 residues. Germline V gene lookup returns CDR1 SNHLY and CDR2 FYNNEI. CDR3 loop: CASRADNQPQHF. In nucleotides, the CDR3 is TGTGCCAGCAGGGCAGACAATCAGCCCCAGCATTTT. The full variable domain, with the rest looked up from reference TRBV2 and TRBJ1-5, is EPEVTQTPSHQVTQMGQEVILRCVPISNHLYFYWYRQILGQKVEFLVSFYNNEISEKSEIFDDQFSVERPDGSNFTLKIRSTKLEDSAMYFCASRADNQPQHFGDGTRLSIL.

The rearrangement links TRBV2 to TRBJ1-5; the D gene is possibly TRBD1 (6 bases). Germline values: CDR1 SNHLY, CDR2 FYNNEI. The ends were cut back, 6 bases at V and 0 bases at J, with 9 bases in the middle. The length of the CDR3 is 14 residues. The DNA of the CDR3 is TGTGCCAGCAGGGACAGCATTAGCAATCAGCCCCAGCATTTT. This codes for CASRDSISNQPQHF.

Here the CDR3 reads CASSPTGYRTRSYGYTF. CDR3 sequence (DNA): TGTGCCAGCAGCCCCACCGGGTACAGGACGAGGTCATATGGCTACACCTTC. The chain employs TRBV11-2 and TRBJ1-2, with D possibly TRBD1 on 5 matching bases. The germline V gene encodes CDR1 SGHAT and CDR2 FQNNGV. The germline V and J ends were trimmed by 5 bases and 5 bases, with 24 bases remaining between them. The CDR3 covers 17 residues. The entire variable domain, with the rest obtained from reference TRBV11-2 and TRBJ1-2, is as follows: EAGVAQSPRYKIIEKRQSVAFWCNPISGHATLYWYQQILGQGPKLLIQFQNNGVVDDSQLPKDRFSAERLKGVDSTLKIQPAKLEDSAVYLCASSPTGYRTRSYGYTFGSGTRLTVV.

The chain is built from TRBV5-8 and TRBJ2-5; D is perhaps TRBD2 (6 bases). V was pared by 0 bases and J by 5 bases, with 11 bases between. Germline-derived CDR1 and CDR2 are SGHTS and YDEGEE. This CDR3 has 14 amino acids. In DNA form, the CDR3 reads TGTGCCAGCAGCTTGGTCGGGGGTACGGAGACCCAGTACTTC. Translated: CASSLVGGTETQYF. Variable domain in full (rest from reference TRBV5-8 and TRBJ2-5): EAGVTQSPTHLIKTRGQQATLRCSPISGHTSVYWYQQALGLGLQFLLWYDEGEERNRGNFPPRFSGRQFPNYSSELNVNALELEDSALYLCASSLVGGTETQYFGPGTRLLVL.

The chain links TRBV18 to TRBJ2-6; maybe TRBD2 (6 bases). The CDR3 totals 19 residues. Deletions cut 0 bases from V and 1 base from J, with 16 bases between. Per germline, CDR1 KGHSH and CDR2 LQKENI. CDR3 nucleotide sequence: TGTGCCAGCTCACCACCGGGGGGAGTCTTGGGATCTGGGGCCAACGTCCTGACTTTC. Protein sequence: CASSPPGGVLGSGANVLTF.

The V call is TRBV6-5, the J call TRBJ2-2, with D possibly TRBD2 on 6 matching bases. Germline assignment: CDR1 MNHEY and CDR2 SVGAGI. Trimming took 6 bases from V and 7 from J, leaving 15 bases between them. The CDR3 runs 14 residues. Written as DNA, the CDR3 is TGTGCCAGCAGAAGCGATACTAGCATCGGGGAGCTGTTTTTT. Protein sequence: CASRSDTSIGELFF.

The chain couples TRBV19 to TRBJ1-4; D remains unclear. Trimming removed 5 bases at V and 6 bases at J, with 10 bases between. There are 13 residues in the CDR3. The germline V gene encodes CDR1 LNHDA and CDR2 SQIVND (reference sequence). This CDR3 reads CASSPRTDEKLFF. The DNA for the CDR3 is TGTGCCAGTAGTCCCAGAACAGATGAAAAACTGTTTTTT.

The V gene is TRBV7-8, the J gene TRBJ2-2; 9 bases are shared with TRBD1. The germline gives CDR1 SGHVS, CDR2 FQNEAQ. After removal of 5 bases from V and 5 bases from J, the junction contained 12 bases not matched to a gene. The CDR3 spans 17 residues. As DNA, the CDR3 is TGTGCCAGCAGCCTACCCTTACAGGGGGCGCGTACCGGGGAGCTGTTTTTT. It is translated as CASSLPLQGARTGELFF.

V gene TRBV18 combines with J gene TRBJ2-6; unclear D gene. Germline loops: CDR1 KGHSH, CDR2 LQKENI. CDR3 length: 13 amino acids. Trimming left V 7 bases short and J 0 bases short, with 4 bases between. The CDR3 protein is CASLSSGANVLTF. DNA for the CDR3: TGTGCCAGCTTGAGCTCTGGGGCCAACGTCCTGACTTTC. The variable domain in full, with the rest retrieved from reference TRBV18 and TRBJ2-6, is NAGVMQNPRHLVRRRGQEARLRCSPMKGHSHVYWYRQLPEEGLKFMVYLQKENIIDESGMPKERFSAEFPKEGPSILRIQQVVRGDSAAYFCASLSSGANVLTFGAGSRLTVL.

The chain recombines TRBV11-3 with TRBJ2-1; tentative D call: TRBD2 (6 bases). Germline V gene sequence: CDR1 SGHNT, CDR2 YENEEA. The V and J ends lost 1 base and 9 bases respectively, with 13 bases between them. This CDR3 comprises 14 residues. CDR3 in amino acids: CASSLGGGPREQFF. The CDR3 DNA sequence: TGTGCCAGCAGCTTAGGTGGAGGGCCACGTGAGCAGTTCTTC.

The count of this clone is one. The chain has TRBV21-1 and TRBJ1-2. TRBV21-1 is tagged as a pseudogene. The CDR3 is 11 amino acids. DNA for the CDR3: TGTGCCAGCAAAAAGGGGGGGTTTCGCACCTTC. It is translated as CASKKGGFRTF.

CDR3 sequence: CASSARLRGQETQYF. The CDR3, as DNA: TGTGCCAGCAGTGCCCGGCTGCGGGGGCAAGAGACCCAGTACTTC. The chain recombines TRBV6-2 or TRBV6-3 with TRBJ2-5; TRBD2 aligns across 7 bases. Germline V gene data show CDR1 as MNHEY and CDR2 as SVGEGT. The length of the CDR3 is 15 residues. V trimming: 5 bases; J trimming: 2 bases; junction bases outside the gene matches: 8.

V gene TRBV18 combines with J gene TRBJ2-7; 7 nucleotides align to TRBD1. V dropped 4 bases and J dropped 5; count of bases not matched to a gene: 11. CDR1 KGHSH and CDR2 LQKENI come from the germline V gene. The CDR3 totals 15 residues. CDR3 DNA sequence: TGTGCCAGCTCACGAACGACAGGGAGTTCCCACGAGCAGTACTTC. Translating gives CASSRTTGSSHEQYF.

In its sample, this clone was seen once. CDR3 DNA sequence: TGTGCCAGTAGTACCTACGGGACAGCCAATCAGCCCCAGCATTTT. Its protein is CASSTYGTANQPQHF. The chain joins TRBV19 to TRBJ1-5; the match to TRBD1 covers 7 bases. The CDR3 sequence is 15 residues long. Losses at the gene ends were 4 bases for V and 3 bases for J; bases not matched to a gene: 6. The germline V gene has CDR1 LNHDA and CDR2 SQIVND (reference sequence).

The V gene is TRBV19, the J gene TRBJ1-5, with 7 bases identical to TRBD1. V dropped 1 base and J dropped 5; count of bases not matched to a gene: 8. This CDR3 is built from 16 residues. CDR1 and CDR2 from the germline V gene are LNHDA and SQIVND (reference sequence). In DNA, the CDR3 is TGTGCCAGTAGTATAGTCGGCAGGGGGGATTATCAGCCCCAGCATTTT. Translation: CASSIVGRGDYQPQHF.